The present TCR beta chain was sequenced within a study of pediatric ulcerative colitis. Broader study findings: No controls had the two rectal clonotypes shared by ulcerative colitis patients. This repertoire reflects total lymphocytes rather than subpopulations like regulatory T cells.

The survey-level immunoSEQ assay was used. The data were produced by immunoSEQ multiplex PCR, yet TCRdb's version contains in-frame clones alone and is incomplete. The sample comprises over 35,000 clones, approximately 87% of which are singletons, and less than 30% rests with the top ten. This clone has a handful of counts. What it recognizes is unknown. The diagnostic colonoscopy in ulcerative colitis patients preceded any immunosuppressive treatment. Specimen: blood. This receptor was identified in a girl aged 10 to 17 with moderate ulcerative colitis.

CDR3 region: CASSPQTSGLTGELFF. DNA of the CDR3: TGTGCCAGCAGCCCGCAGACTAGCGGCCTCACCGGGGAGCTGTTTTTT. The gene calls are TRBV11-1 and TRBJ2-2, with 9 bases matching TRBD2. This CDR3 comprises 16 residues. After removal of 5 bases from V and 4 bases from J, the junction contained 8 bases not matched to a gene. CDR1 and CDR2 from the germline V gene are SGHAT and FQDESV (reference sequence).